A selection of T cell receptor beta chains follows, all from one sample in a study of T cell changes during pregnancy in multiple sclerosis. The protocol was immunoSEQ multiplex PCR, while the TCRdb copy is restricted to in-frame clones and leaves out a portion. The table has around 31,000 clones, around 88% seen once. This specimen consisted of CD4+ T cells from peripheral blood mononuclear cells, obtained in the first trimester of pregnancy. These receptors all come from a female donor in good health, enrolled as a control in a pregnancy study. Each CDR3 is given with its conserved first and last residue. A D gene is named only where the DNA matches it firmly. Clone size is shown for a subset of rows, as once, few, many or a class of expanded clone.

size	V	D	J	DNA	CDR3
-	TRBV11-3	-	TRBJ1-1	TGTGCCAGCAGCCCGGGACAGAACACTGAAGCTTTCTTT	CASSPGQNTEAFF
few	TRBV18	TRBD1	TRBJ1-2	TGTGCCAGCTCACCTGAGGCAGGGGGTTACTATGGCTACACCTTC	CASSPEAGGYYGYTF
-	TRBV6-4	TRBD1	TRBJ2-4	TGTGCCAGCAGTGACCCCGGGACAGGGGAAGCCAAAAACATTCAGTACTTC	CASSDPGTGEAKNIQYF
-	TRBV21-1	-	TRBJ1-5	TGTGCCAGCAGCAAACATCCCGAAACAGGGCCGACAGAGACTAGCAATCAGCCCCAGCATTTT	CASSKHPETGPTETSNQPQHF
-	TRBV19	-	TRBJ1-2	TGTGCCAGTAGTATTGGGCAGGAAGAAATCTATGGCTACACCTTC	CASSIGQEEIYGYTF
-	TRBV4-1	-	TRBJ2-1	TGCGCCAGCAGCCAAGGGCTCGGGGTCCCCAATGAGCAGTTCTTC	CASSQGLGVPNEQFF
-	TRBV4-2	-	TRBJ1-2	TGTGCCAGCAGCCAAGAGGTAGAGTATGGCTACACCTTC	CASSQEVEYGYTF
-	TRBV6-5	TRBD1	TRBJ2-7	TGTGCCAGCAGCTCAGGACAGGGCGAGCAGTACTTC	CASSSGQGEQYF
-	TRBV6-1	-	TRBJ2-4	TGTGCCAGCAGTTTACACGCCCTAGCCAAAAACATTCAGTACTTC	CASSLHALAKNIQYF
-	TRBV5-4	TRBD2	TRBJ2-7	TGTGCCAGCAGCCATACTAGCGGGGTTGCCTACGAGCAGTACTTC	CASSHTSGVAYEQYF
-	TRBV6-5	-	TRBJ1-1	TGTGCCAGCAGAGTTAGAAGGGAGAGGATGGCTTTCTTT	CASRVRRERMAFF
-	TRBV6-5	TRBD2	TRBJ2-1	TGTGCCAGCAGCTCCGGGACTAGTAACAATGAGCAGTTCTTC	CASSSGTSNNEQFF
medium-sized	TRBV4-3	-	TRBJ2-6	TGCGCCAGCAGCCAAGCAGGGGAGGGGATCTCTGGGGCCAACGTCCTGACTTTC	CASSQAGEGISGANVLTF
-	TRBV7-2	TRBD1	TRBJ1-4	TGTGCCAGCAGGCGGCAGGGGGGAGTTAATGAAAAACTGTTTTTT	CASRRQGGVNEKLFF
-	TRBV6-6	-	TRBJ2-5	TGTGCCAGCAGTTACCACCAGCAAGAGACCCAGTACTTC	CASSYHQQETQYF
-	TRBV21-1	-	TRBJ2-1	TGTGCCAGCAGCCGTTTGGGCAGCCATTCCTACAATGAGCAGTTCTTC	CASSRLGSHSYNEQFF
-	TRBV4-2	TRBD1	TRBJ1-5	TGTGCCAGCAGCCAACGGGACAGGGGACAGCCCCAGCATTTT	CASSQRDRGQPQHF
-	TRBV7-3	-	TRBJ2-2	TGTGCCAGCAGCTTGCACGGTCCGAACACCGGGGAGCTGTTTTTT	CASSLHGPNTGELFF
once	TRBV2	-	TRBJ2-1	TGTGCCAGCAAAATTGACTCCCTAAAAACCTACAATGAGCAGTTCTTC	CASKIDSLKTYNEQFF
-	TRBV9	TRBD1	TRBJ2-7	TGTGCCAGCAGCGGAGGGACAGGGGACTACGAGCAGTACTTC	CASSGGTGDYEQYF
once	TRBV25-1	-	TRBJ2-7	TGTGCCAGCAGTGAGTCGGGGGTCCAAACCTACGAGCAGTACTTC	CASSESGVQTYEQYF
once	TRBV4-2	-	TRBJ1-5	TGTGCCAGCAGCCAGGCCCTACAGGGCAATCAGCCCCAGCATTTT	CASSQALQGNQPQHF
once	TRBV4-2	-	TRBJ1-3	TGTGCCAGCAGCCAGAAACACACGCAGGGGACCGGAAACACCATATATTTT	CASSQKHTQGTGNTIYF
-	TRBV6-5	TRBD1	TRBJ1-3	TGTGCCAGCAGTTACACCGGGACAGGATATGGAAACACCATATATTTT	CASSYTGTGYGNTIYF
few	TRBV27	TRBD1	TRBJ1-6	TGTGCCAGCAGTTTATCAGGGGGCGGAAATTCACCCCTCCACTTT	CASSLSGGGNSPLHF
-	TRBV19	TRBD1	TRBJ2-1	TGTGCCAGTAGTCCCCACGCGGGACAGGGGGCCTACAATGAGCAGTTCTTC	CASSPHAGQGAYNEQFF
-	TRBV5-1	TRBD2	TRBJ2-2	TGCGCCAGCAGCTGGACGGGACTATCAAACACCGGGGAGCTGTTTTTT	CASSWTGLSNTGELFF
-	TRBV5-6	TRBD1	TRBJ2-7	TGTGCCAGCAGCTTGACCTGGGCAGGGGGCTTCTACGAGCAGTACTTC	CASSLTWAGGFYEQYF
once	TRBV6-6	TRBD1	TRBJ1-2	TGTGCCAGCAGTTACTCGAGCTTAGGACAGGGCTATGGCTACACCTTC	CASSYSSLGQGYGYTF
-	TRBV28	-	TRBJ2-2	TGTGCCAGCAGGGCCACCGGGGAGCTGTTTTTT	CASRATGELFF
-	TRBV29-1	-	TRBJ2-1	TGCAGCGTTGGGGGGACATTTGCTGAGCAGTTCTTC	CSVGGTFAEQFF
-	TRBV19	TRBD1	TRBJ1-2	TGTGCCAGTAGTCCACAGGGGACAGGGGACTATGGCTACACCTTC	CASSPQGTGDYGYTF
-	TRBV19	TRBD1	TRBJ2-1	TGTGCCAGTACTACGGACAGGGCGGCTGAGCAGTTCTTC	CASTTDRAAEQFF
-	TRBV29-1	-	TRBJ1-2	TGCAGCGTTAAGACAGTCTCTTTCTATGGCTACACCTTC	CSVKTVSFYGYTF
-	TRBV15	-	TRBJ1-1	TGTGCCACCAGCAGAGATACGGCAGGGGTGAACACTGAAGCTTTCTTT	CATSRDTAGVNTEAFF
-	TRBV6-5	-	TRBJ1-2	TGTGCCAGCAGTTACTCCCAGGTCCTCGGGGACTATGGCTACACCTTC	CASSYSQVLGDYGYTF
-	TRBV23-1	TRBD1	TRBJ1-1	TGCGCCAGCAGTCAATCCCCCGGGACAGGGTATATCACTGAAGCTTTCTTT	CASSQSPGTGYITEAFF
-	TRBV19	TRBD1	TRBJ1-5	TGTGCCAGTAGTATGGGGACAGGGGTCGACAATCAGCCCCAGCATTTT	CASSMGTGVDNQPQHF
-	TRBV5-1	-	TRBJ2-2	TGCGCCAGCAGCTTAGATGGAGTTGGCACCGGGGAGCTGTTTTTT	CASSLDGVGTGELFF
-	TRBV6-6	-	TRBJ2-7	TGTGCCAGCAGTTACCTGGGGGCCGTCTACGAGCAGTACTTC	CASSYLGAVYEQYF
-	TRBV29-1	-	TRBJ2-3	TGCAGCGCCGCCCTCGGAGATACGCAGTATTTT	CSAALGDTQYF